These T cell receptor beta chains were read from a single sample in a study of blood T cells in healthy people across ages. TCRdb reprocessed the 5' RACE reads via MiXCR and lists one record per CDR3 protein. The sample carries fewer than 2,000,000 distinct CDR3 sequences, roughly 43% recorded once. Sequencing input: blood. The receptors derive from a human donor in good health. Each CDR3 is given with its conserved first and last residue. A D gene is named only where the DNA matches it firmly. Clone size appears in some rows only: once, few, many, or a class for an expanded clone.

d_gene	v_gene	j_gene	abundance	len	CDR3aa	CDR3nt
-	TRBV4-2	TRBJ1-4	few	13	CASSQGDSEKLFF	TGTGCCAGCAGCCAGGGTGACAGTGAAAAACTGTTTTTT
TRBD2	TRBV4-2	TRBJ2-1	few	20	CASSLYSGTSGAKQYNEQFF	TGTGCCAGCAGCCTGTACTCAGGGACTAGCGGGGCCAAACAATACAATGAGCAGTTCTTC
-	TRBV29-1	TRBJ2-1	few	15	CSVMGTSSSYNEQFF	TGCAGCGTGATGGGGACGTCGAGCTCCTACAATGAGCAGTTCTTC
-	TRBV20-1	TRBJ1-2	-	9	CSALTGYTF	TGCAGTGCTTTGACAGGCTACACCTTC
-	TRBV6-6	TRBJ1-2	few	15	CASTDRNTVPGGYTF	TGTGCCAGCACCGACAGAAATACAGTACCTGGGGGCTACACCTTC
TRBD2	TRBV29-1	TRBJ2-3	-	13	CGVVVSGGDTQYF	TGCGGCGTTGTAGTTAGCGGGGGAGATACGCAGTATTTT
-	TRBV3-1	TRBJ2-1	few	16	CASSHLSGGNYNEQFF	TGTGCCAGCAGCCATCTCTCCGGCGGAAATTACAATGAGCAGTTCTTC
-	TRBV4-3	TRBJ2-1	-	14	CASSQGLAIDEQFF	TGCGCCAGCAGCCAAGGTCTAGCCATCGATGAGCAGTTCTTC
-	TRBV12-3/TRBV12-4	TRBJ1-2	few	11	CASRALAGYTF	TGTGCCAGCAGGGCATTGGCTGGCTACACCTTC
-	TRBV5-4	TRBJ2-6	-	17	CASMFGGSFSGANVLTF	TGTGCCAGCATGTTTGGGGGGTCCTTCTCTGGGGCCAACGTCCTGACTTTC
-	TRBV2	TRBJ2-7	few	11	CASSEYDEQYF	TGTGCCAGCAGTGAATATGACGAGCAGTACTTC
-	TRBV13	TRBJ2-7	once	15	CASSPRIAGGLEQYF	TGTGCCAGCAGCCCTCGGATAGCAGGAGGGCTCGAGCAGTACTTC
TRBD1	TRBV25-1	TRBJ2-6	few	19	CASSEDFGTGLSGANVLTF	TGTGCCAGCAGTGAAGATTTTGGGACAGGCCTCTCTGGGGCCAACGTCCTGACTTTC
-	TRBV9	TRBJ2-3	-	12	CASSVGTGTQYF	TGTGCCAGCAGCGTAGGAACAGGTACGCAGTATTTT
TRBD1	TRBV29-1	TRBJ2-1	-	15	CSVEGRDRVVDEQFF	TGCAGCGTTGAAGGCCGGGACAGGGTAGTCGATGAGCAGTTCTTC
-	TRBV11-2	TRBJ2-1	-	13	CASSLDLGGSKFF	TGTGCCAGCAGCTTAGATCTCGGCGGCAGTAAGTTCTTC
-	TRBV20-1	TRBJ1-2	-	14	CSAYMVLSNYGYTF	TGCAGTGCTTATATGGTCCTCTCTAACTATGGCTACACCTTC
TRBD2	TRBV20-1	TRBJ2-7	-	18	CSARRASGGFSSYNEQYF	TGCAGTGCTAGACGGGCTAGCGGGGGATTTAGCTCCTACAATGAGCAGTACTTC
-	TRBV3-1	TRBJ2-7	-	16	CASSQEWGRETYEQYF	TGTGCCAGCAGCCAAGAATGGGGCAGGGAAACCTACGAGCAGTACTTC
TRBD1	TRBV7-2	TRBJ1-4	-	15	CASSWRRGQGEKLFF	TGTGCCAGCAGCTGGAGACGGGGACAGGGCGAAAAACTGTTTTTT
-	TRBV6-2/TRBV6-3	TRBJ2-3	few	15	CASSYSRPVRDTQYF	TGTGCCAGCAGTTACTCGAGACCAGTTCGAGATACGCAGTATTTT
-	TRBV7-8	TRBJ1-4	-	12	CASSKIPEKLFF	TGTGCCAGCAGCAAAATCCCTGAAAAACTGTTTTTT
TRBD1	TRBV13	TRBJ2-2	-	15	CASSRGTGGFGELFF	TGTGCCAGCAGCCGTGGGACAGGAGGTTTCGGGGAGCTGTTTTTT
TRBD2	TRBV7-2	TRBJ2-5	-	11	CASSLSGVGYF	TGTGCCAGCAGCCTTAGCGGGGTAGGGTACTTC
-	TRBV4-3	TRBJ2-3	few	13	CASSQDWGLTQYF	TGCGCCAGCAGCCAAGATTGGGGGCTTACGCAGTATTTT
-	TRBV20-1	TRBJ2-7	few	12	CSAGDVPYEQYF	TGCAGTGCTGGGGACGTACCCTACGAGCAGTACTTC
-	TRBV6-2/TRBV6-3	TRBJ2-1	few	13	CASSTGDSNEQFF	TGTGCCAGCAGTACAGGGGACTCCAATGAGCAGTTCTTC
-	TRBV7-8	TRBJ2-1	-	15	CASSSTEGGYNEQFF	TGTGCCAGCAGCTCAACAGAGGGCGGTTACAATGAGCAGTTCTTC
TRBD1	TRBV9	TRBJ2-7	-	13	CASSGSQGAEQYF	TGTGCCAGCAGCGGCTCACAGGGGGCCGAGCAGTACTTC
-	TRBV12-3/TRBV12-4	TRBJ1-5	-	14	CASSNLGRGQPQHF	TGTGCCAGCAGTAACTTGGGAAGGGGTCAGCCCCAGCATTTT
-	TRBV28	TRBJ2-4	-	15	CASSLLEGTKNIQYF	TGTGCCAGCAGTTTATTGGAGGGCACCAAAAACATTCAGTACTTC
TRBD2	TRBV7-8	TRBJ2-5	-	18	CASSLGPRQAGGQETQYF	TGTGCCAGCAGCTTAGGTCCCCGCCAAGCGGGGGGGCAGGAGACCCAGTACTTC
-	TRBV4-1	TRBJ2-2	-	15	CASSHYDTNTGELFF	TGCGCCAGCAGCCATTATGACACCAACACCGGGGAGCTGTTTTTT
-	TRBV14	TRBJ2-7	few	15	CASALSWGDAYEQYF	TGTGCCAGCGCCCTATCGTGGGGAGATGCCTACGAGCAGTACTTC
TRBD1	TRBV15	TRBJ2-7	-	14	CATSRRTGTYEQYF	TGTGCCACCAGCAGAAGGACAGGAACCTACGAGCAGTACTTC
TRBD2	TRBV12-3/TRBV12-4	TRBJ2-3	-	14	CANQRDSDTDTQYF	TGTGCCAACCAGCGGGACTCCGACACAGATACGCAGTATTTT
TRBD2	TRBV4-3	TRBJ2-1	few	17	CASSQDESGGLYNEQFF	TGCGCCAGCAGCCAAGACGAGAGCGGGGGCCTTTACAATGAGCAGTTCTTC
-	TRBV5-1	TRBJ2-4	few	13	CASSVYIGDIQYF	TGCGCCAGCAGCGTATATATTGGGGACATTCAGTACTTC
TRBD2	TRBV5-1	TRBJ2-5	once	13	CASKSGGEEAQYF	TGCGCCAGCAAGAGCGGGGGAGAGGAGGCCCAGTACTTC
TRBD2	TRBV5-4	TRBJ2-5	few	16	CASSTRKGGSKETQYF	TGTGCCAGCAGCACCCGAAAGGGAGGGTCCAAAGAGACCCAGTACTTC
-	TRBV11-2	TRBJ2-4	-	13	CASSWSPKNIQYF	TGTGCCAGCAGCTGGTCACCCAAAAACATTCAGTACTTC
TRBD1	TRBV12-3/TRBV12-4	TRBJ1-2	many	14	CASSPGQEIYGYTF	TGTGCCAGCAGCCCGGGACAGGAGATCTATGGCTACACCTTC
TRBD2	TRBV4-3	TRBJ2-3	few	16	CASSQTGTRFTDTQYF	TGCGCCAGCAGCCAAACCGGGACTAGGTTCACAGATACGCAGTATTTT
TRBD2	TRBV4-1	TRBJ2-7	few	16	CASSQDLRGRPYEQYF	TGCGCCAGCAGCCAAGATCTGCGGGGGAGACCTTACGAGCAGTACTTC
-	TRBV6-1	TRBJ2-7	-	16	CASSESGTLTYNEQYF	TGTGCCAGCAGTGAAAGTGGCACATTAACCTACAATGAGCAGTACTTC
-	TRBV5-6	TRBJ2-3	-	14	CASSLASSLSVQYF	TGTGCCAGCAGCTTGGCCTCTAGCCTGTCGGTGCAGTATTTT
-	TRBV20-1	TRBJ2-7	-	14	CSARDFSGAYEQYF	TGCAGTGCTAGAGATTTTTCCGGGGCCTACGAGCAGTACTTC
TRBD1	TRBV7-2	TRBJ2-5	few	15	CASSPTGQVQETQYF	TGTGCCAGCAGTCCTACTGGACAGGTCCAAGAGACCCAGTACTTC
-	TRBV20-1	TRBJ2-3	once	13	CSAGILGTDTQYF	TGCAGTGCTGGCATACTAGGCACAGATACGCAGTATTTT
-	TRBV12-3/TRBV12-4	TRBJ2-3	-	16	CASSLWAGRSTDAQYF	TGTGCCAGCAGTTTGTGGGCGGGGCGAAGCACAGATGCGCAGTATTTT
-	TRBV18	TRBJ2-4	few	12	CASSRGGGIQYF	TGTGCCAGCTCCCGGGGCGGTGGCATTCAGTACTTC
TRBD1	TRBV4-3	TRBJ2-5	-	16	CASSQDRTGGWETQYF	TGCGCCAGCAGCCAAGACCGGACAGGGGGCTGGGAGACCCAGTACTTC
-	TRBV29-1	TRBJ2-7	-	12	CSVEAGEDEQYF	TGCAGCGTTGAGGCAGGGGAAGACGAGCAGTACTTC